This TCR beta chain derives from a study of cytomegalovirus exposure and HLA in healthy donors. This clone was seen a few times. Every donor was a healthy person donating bone marrow. Looked up from germline, CDR1 is SGHVS and CDR2 is FQNEAQ. V gave up 5 bases and J gave up 5 bases, with 19 bases separating them. The CDR3 runs to 16 residues. This PCR relied on a set of 60 Vbeta primers and 13 Jbeta primers. Using immunoSEQ multiplex PCR, the repertoire was profiled, and TCRdb retains in-frame clones only, with some absent. The sample shows hundreds of thousands of clones, roughly 80% of them seen only once.

This TCR was recovered from a man younger than 45 in good health and CMV-seronegative. The chain carries TRBV7-8 and TRBJ1-5; D is possibly TRBD1 (6 bases). Sample: PBMCs. The CDR3 is CASSPGEGRGDQPQHF. In DNA, the CDR3 is TGTGCCAGCAGCCCAGGAGAAGGGAGGGGGGATCAGCCCCAGCATTTT.